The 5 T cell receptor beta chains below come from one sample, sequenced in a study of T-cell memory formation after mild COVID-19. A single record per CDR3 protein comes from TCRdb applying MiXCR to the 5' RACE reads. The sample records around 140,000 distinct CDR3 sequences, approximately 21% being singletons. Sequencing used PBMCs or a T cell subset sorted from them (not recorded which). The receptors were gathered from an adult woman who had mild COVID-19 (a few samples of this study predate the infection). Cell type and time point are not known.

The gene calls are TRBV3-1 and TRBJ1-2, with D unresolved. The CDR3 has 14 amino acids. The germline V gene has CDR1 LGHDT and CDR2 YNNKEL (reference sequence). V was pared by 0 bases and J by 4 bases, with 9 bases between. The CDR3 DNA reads TGTGCCAGCAGCCAAGAAGGACTGTCCTATGGCTACACCTTC. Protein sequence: CASSQEGLSYGYTF.

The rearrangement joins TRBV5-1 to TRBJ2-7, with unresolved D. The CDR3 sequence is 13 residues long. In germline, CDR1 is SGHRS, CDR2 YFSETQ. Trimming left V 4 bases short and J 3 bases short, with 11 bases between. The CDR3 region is CASSALESYEQYF. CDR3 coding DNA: TGCGCCAGCAGCGCTTTGGAAAGCTACGAGCAGTACTTC.

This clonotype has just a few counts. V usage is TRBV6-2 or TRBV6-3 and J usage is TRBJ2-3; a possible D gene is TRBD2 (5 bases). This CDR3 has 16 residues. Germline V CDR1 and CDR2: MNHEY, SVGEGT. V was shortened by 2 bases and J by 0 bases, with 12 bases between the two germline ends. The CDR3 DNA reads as TGTGCCAGCAGTTACGTCGTTGGGAGTAGCACAGATACGCAGTATTTT. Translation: CASSYVVGSSTDTQYF.

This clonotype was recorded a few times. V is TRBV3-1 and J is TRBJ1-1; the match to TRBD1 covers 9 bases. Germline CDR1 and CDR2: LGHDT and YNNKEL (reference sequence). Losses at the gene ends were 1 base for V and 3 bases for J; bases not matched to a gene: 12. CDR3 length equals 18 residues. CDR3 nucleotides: TGTGCCAGCAGCCAAGTAGTCACAGGGGGCCTATTGGACACTGAAGCTTTCTTT. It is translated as CASSQVVTGGLLDTEAFF.

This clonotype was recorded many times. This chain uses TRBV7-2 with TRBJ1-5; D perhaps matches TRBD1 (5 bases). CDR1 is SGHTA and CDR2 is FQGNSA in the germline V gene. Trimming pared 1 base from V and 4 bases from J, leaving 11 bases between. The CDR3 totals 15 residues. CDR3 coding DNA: TGTGCCAGCAGCTTAGTAGCAGGGCAGAATCAGCCCCAGCATTTT. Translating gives CASSLVAGQNQPQHF. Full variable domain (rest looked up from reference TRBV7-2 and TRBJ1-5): GAGVSQSPSNKVTEKGKDVELRCDPISGHTALYWYRQSLGQGLEFLIYFQGNSAPDKSGLPSDRFSAERTGGSVSTLTIQRTQQEDSAVYLCASSLVAGQNQPQHFGDGTRLSIL.